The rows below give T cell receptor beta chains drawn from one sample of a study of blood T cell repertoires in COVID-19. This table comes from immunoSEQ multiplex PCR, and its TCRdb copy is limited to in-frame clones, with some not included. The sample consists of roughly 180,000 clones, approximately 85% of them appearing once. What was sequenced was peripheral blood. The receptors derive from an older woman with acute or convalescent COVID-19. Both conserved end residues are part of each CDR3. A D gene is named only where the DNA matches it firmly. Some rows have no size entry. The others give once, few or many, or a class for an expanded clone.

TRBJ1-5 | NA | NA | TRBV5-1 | CASSVGGNQPQHF | TGCGCCAGCAGCGTAGGCGGTAATCAGCCCCAGCATTTT
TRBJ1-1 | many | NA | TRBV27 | CASRGVTEAFF | TGTGCCAGCCGGGGGGTTACTGAAGCTTTCTTT
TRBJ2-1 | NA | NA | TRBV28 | CASSLYGGSSNEQFF | TGTGCCAGCAGTTTATATGGAGGGTCTAGTAATGAGCAGTTCTTC
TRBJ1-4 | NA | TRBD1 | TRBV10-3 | CAISPSGTGVATNEKLFF | TGTGCCATCAGCCCATCCGGGACAGGAGTTGCAACTAATGAAAAACTGTTTTTT
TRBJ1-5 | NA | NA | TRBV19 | CASSIGDGARNQPQHF | TGTGCCAGTAGTATCGGAGATGGGGCTCGCAATCAGCCCCAGCATTTT
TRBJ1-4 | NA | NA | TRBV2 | CASSEVGGAGNEKLFF | TGTGCCAGCAGTGAAGTTGGGGGGGCTGGAAATGAAAAACTGTTTTTT
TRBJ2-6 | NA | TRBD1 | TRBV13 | CASSGTVKGAGANVLTF | TGTGCCAGCAGCGGGACAGTCAAGGGGGCTGGGGCCAACGTCCTGACTTTC
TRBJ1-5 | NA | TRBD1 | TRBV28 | CASSFLGQILGNQPQHF | TGTGCCAGCAGTTTTTTGGGACAGATTCTTGGCAATCAGCCCCAGCATTTT
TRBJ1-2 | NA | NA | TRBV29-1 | CSAEAGAGGYTF | TGCAGCGCCGAGGCGGGGGCGGGTGGCTACACCTTC
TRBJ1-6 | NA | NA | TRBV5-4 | CASSLDSRYSPLHF | TGTGCCAGCAGCTTGGACAGTAGATATTCACCCCTCCACTTT
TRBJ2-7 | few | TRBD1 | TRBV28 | CASSFRPRDRDNNEQYF | TGTGCCAGCAGTTTCCGACCCCGGGACAGGGACAACAACGAGCAGTACTTC
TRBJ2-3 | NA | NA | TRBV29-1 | CSVEAGGLASTDTQYF | TGCAGCGTTGAGGCTGGAGGGCTAGCGAGCACAGATACGCAGTATTTT
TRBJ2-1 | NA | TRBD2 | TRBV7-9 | CASSLGTRGYNEQFF | TGTGCCAGCAGCTTAGGGACTAGAGGGTACAATGAGCAGTTCTTC
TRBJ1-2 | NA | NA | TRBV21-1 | CASSKGREAGDGYTF | TGTGCCAGCAGCAAAGGGCGGGAGGCGGGGGATGGCTACACCTTC
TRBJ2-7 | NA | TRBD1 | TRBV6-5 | CASSYSGDSLLEQYF | TGTGCCAGCAGTTACTCAGGGGACAGCCTGCTGGAGCAGTACTTC
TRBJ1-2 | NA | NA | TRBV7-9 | CASSPDRTGYTF | TGTGCCAGCAGTCCAGACAGGACTGGCTACACCTTC
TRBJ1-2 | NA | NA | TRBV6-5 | CASSNLRGTHGYTF | TGTGCCAGCAGTAACCTCAGGGGAACGCATGGCTACACCTTC
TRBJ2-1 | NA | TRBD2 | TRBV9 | CASSVGTSGSYDNEQFF | TGTGCCAGCAGCGTCGGGACTAGCGGGAGCTACGACAATGAGCAGTTCTTC
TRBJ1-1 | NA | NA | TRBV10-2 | CASSLAREGTEAFF | TGCGCCAGCAGTTTGGCCAGGGAGGGCACTGAAGCTTTCTTT
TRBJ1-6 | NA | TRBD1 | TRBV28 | CASSSQQQGTTSPLHF | TGTGCCAGCAGTTCTCAGCAACAGGGGACGACTTCACCCCTCCACTTT
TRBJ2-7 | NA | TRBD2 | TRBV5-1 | CASSRTSLEQYF | TGCGCCAGCAGCCGGACTAGCTTAGAGCAGTACTTC
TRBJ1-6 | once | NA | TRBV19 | CASSTPDRRNSPLHF | TGTGCCAGTAGTACTCCTGACAGACGTAATTCACCCCTCCACTTT
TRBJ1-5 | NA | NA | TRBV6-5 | CASRDRTRDQPQHF | TGTGCCAGCAGAGACAGGACAAGGGATCAGCCCCAGCATTTT
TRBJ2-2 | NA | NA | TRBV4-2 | CASSQEGGNPGELFF | TGTGCCAGCAGCCAAGAAGGAGGTAACCCCGGGGAGCTGTTTTTT
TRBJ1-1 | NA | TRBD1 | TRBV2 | CASSDGAGGLTEAFF | TGTGCCAGCAGTGACGGGGCAGGGGGACTCACAGAAGCTTTCTTT
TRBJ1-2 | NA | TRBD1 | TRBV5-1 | CASSPGTGEGYTF | TGCGCCAGCAGCCCAGGGACAGGGGAAGGCTACACCTTC
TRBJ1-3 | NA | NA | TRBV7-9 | CASSLSRAGRLGNTIYF | TGTGCCAGCAGCTTAAGTAGAGCGGGACGGCTGGGAAACACCATATATTTT
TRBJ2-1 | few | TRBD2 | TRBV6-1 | CASSEVASGDYNEQFF | TGTGCCAGCAGTGAAGTGGCTAGCGGGGACTACAATGAGCAGTTCTTC
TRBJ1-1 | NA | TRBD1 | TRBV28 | CASSPGGHLNTEAFF | TGTGCCAGCAGTCCAGGGGGGCATTTGAACACTGAAGCTTTCTTT
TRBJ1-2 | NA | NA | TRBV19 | CASSTRQTAYGYTF | TGTGCCAGTAGTACGCGACAGACCGCCTATGGCTACACCTTC
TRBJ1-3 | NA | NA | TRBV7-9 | CASSSRDIVGNTIYF | TGTGCCAGCAGCTCTCGGGACATAGTAGGAAACACCATATATTTT
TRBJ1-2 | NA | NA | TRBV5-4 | CASSSGRGSNYGYTF | TGTGCCAGCAGCTCTGGGAGGGGATCGAACTATGGCTACACCTTC
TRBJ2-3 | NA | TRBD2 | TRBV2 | CASGEGPLGTDTQYF | TGTGCCAGTGGGGAGGGCCCTCTTGGCACAGATACGCAGTATTTT
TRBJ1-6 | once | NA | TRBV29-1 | CSVRGLDNSPLHF | TGCAGCGTCAGGGGTTTGGATAATTCACCCCTCCACTTT
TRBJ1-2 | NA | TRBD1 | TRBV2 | CASKRTGGADGYTF | TGTGCCAGCAAACGGACAGGGGGCGCGGATGGCTACACCTTC
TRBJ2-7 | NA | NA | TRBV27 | CASAPSGYEQYF | TGTGCCAGCGCCCCCTCGGGTTACGAGCAGTACTTC
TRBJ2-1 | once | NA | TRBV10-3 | CAISESTQGFSYNEQFF | TGTGCCATCAGTGAGTCCACTCAGGGGTTCTCCTACAATGAGCAGTTCTTC
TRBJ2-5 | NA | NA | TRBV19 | CASSWTTQETQYF | TGTGCCAGTAGTTGGACAACACAAGAGACCCAGTACTTC
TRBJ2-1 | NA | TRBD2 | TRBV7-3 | CASSASSGRAYNEQFF | TGTGCCAGCAGCGCGAGTAGCGGGAGGGCCTACAATGAGCAGTTCTTC
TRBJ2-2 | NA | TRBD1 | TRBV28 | CASSLTDRGRELFF | TGTGCCAGCAGTTTGACCGACAGGGGCCGGGAGCTGTTTTTT
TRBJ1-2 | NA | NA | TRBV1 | CTSSRPDRSSGGYTF | TGCACCAGCAGCCGCCCTGACAGGTCATCTGGAGGCTACACCTTC
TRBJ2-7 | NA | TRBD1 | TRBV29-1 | CSGGTGAYEQYF | TGCAGCGGTGGGACAGGAGCCTACGAGCAGTACTTC
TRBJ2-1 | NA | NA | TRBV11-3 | CASSLAVLVGSSYNEQFF | TGTGCCAGCAGCTTAGCCGTGCTAGTAGGAAGCTCCTACAATGAGCAGTTCTTC
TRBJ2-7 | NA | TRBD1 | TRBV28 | CASRLGTVEQYF | TGTGCCAGCCGCCTCGGGACAGTCGAGCAGTACTTC
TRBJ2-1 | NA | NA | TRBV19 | CASTPGDYSYNEQFF | TGTGCCAGTACCCCGGGAGATTACTCCTACAATGAGCAGTTCTTC
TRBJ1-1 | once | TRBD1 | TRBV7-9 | CASSASRDRGTEAFF | TGTGCCAGCAGCGCAAGCCGGGACAGGGGCACTGAAGCTTTCTTT